This T cell receptor (beta chain) was sequenced during a study of OX40 agonist ivuxolimab in advanced cancers. Study in general: Hepatocellular carcinoma, melanoma, renal cell or head and neck cancer occurred in dose-escalation patients. Having had anti-PD-1, anti-PD-L1 or anti-CTLA-4 therapy before was allowed, and 40% to 45% had some. Study observations and caveats: There were, on average, more expanded clones in CD8+ T cells than in CD4+.

Comment on this clone: Its antigen is not known.

TCRdb's table, derived via immunoSEQ multiplex PCR, lists solely in-frame clones and lacks some. This sample carries about 6,300 clones, roughly 70% of them seen once, and the ten largest clones take 60%. Germline loops: CDR1 LGHNT, CDR2 FRNRAP. V gave up 1 base and J gave up 10 bases, with 8 bases separating them. The CDR3 runs to 12 residues. Sampling of blood occurred at baseline, cycle 4 day 1, and cycle 7 day 1. The starting material was CD4+ or CD8+ T cells sorted from blood, obtained in a trial of the OX40 agonist ivuxolimab. The chain carries TRBV12-5 and TRBJ2-1; no firm D call. The clonotype was recovered from an adult with an advanced solid tumor such as melanoma, head and neck, liver or kidney cancer. The CDR3 bases are TGTGCTAGTGGTTTGGGGATCAGCGAGCAGTTCTTC. As protein: CASGLGISEQFF. Full variable domain (rest looked up from reference TRBV12-5 and TRBJ2-1): DARVTQTPRHKVTEMGQEVTMRCQPILGHNTVFWYRQTMMQGLELLAYFRNRAPLDDSGMPKDRFSAEMPDATLATLKIQPSEPRDSAVYFCASGLGISEQFFGPGTRLTVL.